This T cell receptor (beta chain) emerged from a study of cytomegalovirus exposure and HLA in healthy donors. As regards this clone: Its cognate antigen is unknown.

Points from the study as a whole: V- and J-gene trimming in TCR beta was tied to a missense DCLRE1C variant by an analysis performed later. Cytomegalovirus-associated TCR beta chains were listed, numbering around 150. It was likely that a cluster of highly shared sequence variants was a sequencing artifact. A few CMV-associated chains proved CMV antigen-specific in vitro.

Between the trimmed V and J ends, which lost 6 bases and 3 bases, there was a span of 14 bases. CDR1 LNHDA and CDR2 SQIVND come from the germline V gene (reference sequence). This CDR3 comprises 15 residues. The PCR contained 60 Vbeta and 13 Jbeta primers. Only in-frame clones appear in the TCRdb table, and some are missing; sequencing was by immunoSEQ multiplex PCR. This sample has about 240,000 clones, with approximately 81% found just once. The sample taken for sequencing was PBMCs. The sequence was collected from a woman in her fifties or sixties in good health and CMV-seropositive. The chain couples TRBV19 to TRBJ1-4; D gene unclear. The CDR3 protein is CASRARHQPNEKLFF. In nucleotides, the CDR3 is TGTGCCAGTAGGGCTCGACATCAACCTAATGAAAAACTGTTTTTT.